A single sample is the source of the 10 T cell receptor beta chains below, sequenced in a study of blood T cell repertoires in COVID-19. Assay used: immunoSEQ multiplex PCR; TCRdb lists only in-frame clones, some missing. This table holds about 400,000 clones, roughly 87% found once. Sequenced material: PBMCs or T cells enriched from blood (not recorded which). The source is a woman aged 25-40 years who had recovered from COVID-19.

V usage is TRBV5-5 and J usage is TRBJ1-3; D possibly corresponds to TRBD1 (5 bases). Germline V gives CDR1 SGHKS, CDR2 YYEKEE (reference sequence). With 3 bases removed from V and 7 bases from J, the gap between germline ends came to 14 bases. The CDR3 covers 14 residues. The CDR3 loop reads CASSSPTVWNTIYF. The CDR3 region has the DNA TGTGCCAGCAGCTCGCCGACAGTCTGGAACACCATATATTTT.

The genes are TRBV13 and TRBJ2-7, with a possible D match to TRBD1 (6 bases). This CDR3 contains 14 residues. Germline assignment: CDR1 PRHDT and CDR2 FYEKMQ (reference sequence). V was clipped by 6 bases and J by 4 bases, with 16 bases between them. The CDR3 coding sequence is TGTGCCAGCAGGAATAGACTCAGGGGATACGAGCAGTACTTC. Amino acid sequence: CASRNRLRGYEQYF. The entire variable domain, with the rest obtained from reference TRBV13 and TRBJ2-7, is as follows: AAGVIQSPRHLIKEKRETATLKCYPIPRHDTVYWYQQGPGQDPQFLISFYEKMQSDKGSIPDRFSAQQFSDYHSELNMSSLELGDSALYFCASRNRLRGYEQYFGPGTRLTVT.

The gene calls are TRBV3-1 (or the pseudogene TRBV3-2) and TRBJ2-2; D is undetermined. Trimming left V 3 bases short and J 7 bases short, with 6 bases between. This CDR3 has 12 amino acids. From germline, CDR1 is LGHDT and CDR2 YNNKEL (reference sequence). The CDR3 coding sequence is TGTGCCAGCAGCCACTATGACGGGGAGCTGTTTTTT. This translates into CASSHYDGELFF.

The chain joins TRBV28 to TRBJ2-2; D ambiguous. Germline V lookup: CDR1 MDHEN, CDR2 SYDVKM. The CDR3 spans 14 residues. Trimming stripped 4 bases from V and 4 bases from J, with 10 bases between. The CDR3 region has the DNA TGTGCCAGCAGTTCTCACCAGGCCACCGGGGAGCTGTTTTTT. It codes for CASSSHQATGELFF.

This clone was counted once. This chain joins TRBV4-2 and TRBJ1-2, with 7 bases matching TRBD1. Germline CDR1 reads LGHNA; CDR2 reads YNFKEQ. This CDR3 has 15 amino acids. The V gene end was trimmed by 2 bases and the J gene end by 6 bases; junction bases not matched to a gene: 9. CDR3 DNA: TGTGCCAGCAGCCAATTGGGCGCGACAGGGCATGGCTACACCTTC. Translation gives CASSQLGATGHGYTF.

The V and J genes are TRBV28 and TRBJ1-5; no reliable D call. CDR3 length: 15 residues. Looked up from germline, CDR1 is MDHEN and CDR2 is SYDVKM. Trimming pared 3 bases from V and 5 bases from J, leaving 14 bases between. CDR3 amino acids: CASSFREARYQPQHF. CDR3 nucleotides: TGTGCCAGCAGTTTTAGGGAGGCACGCTATCAGCCCCAGCATTTT.

The V gene is TRBV2, the J gene TRBJ1-2; 8 bases line up with TRBD1. The CDR3 is 14 amino acids. CDR1 and CDR2 from the germline V gene are SNHLY and FYNNEI. V trimming: 7 bases; J trimming: 6 bases; junction bases outside the gene matches: 10. The CDR3 DNA reads TGTGCCAGCACTCGGGGCAGGGGGCTTAATGGCTACACCTTC. Protein sequence: CASTRGRGLNGYTF.

The V and J genes are TRBV11-3 and TRBJ2-2; 13 nucleotides match TRBD2. Germline CDR1 is SGHNT and CDR2 is YENEEA. The CDR3 extends over 16 amino acids. The V gene end was trimmed by 1 base and the J gene end by 6 bases; junction bases not matched to a gene: 2. The DNA for the CDR3 is TGTGCCAGCAGCTTAGGACTAGCGGGAGGTTCCGGGGAGCTGTTTTTT. Its protein is CASSLGLAGGSGELFF.

The chain is built from TRBV3-1 (or the pseudogene TRBV3-2) and TRBJ2-5, with 7 nucleotides matching TRBD2. The CDR3 is 17 amino acids. V was clipped by 0 bases and J by 0 bases; unmatched bases: 7. In germline, CDR1 is LGHDT, CDR2 YNNKEL (reference sequence). The CDR3 loop is CASSQDPRGKNQETQYF. CDR3 nucleotide sequence: TGTGCCAGCAGCCAAGATCCGCGGGGGAAAAACCAAGAGACCCAGTACTTC.

The J gene is TRBJ2-3, the V gene TRBV6-5, with TRBD2 as a possible D gene (6 bases). V was trimmed by 8 bases and J by 3 bases, leaving 12 bases between them. Germline loops: CDR1 MNHEY, CDR2 SVGAGI. CDR3 size: 13 residues. The CDR3 coding sequence is TGTGCCAGCCGGCGGGAAAATACAGATACGCAGTATTTT. Translated: CASRRENTDTQYF.